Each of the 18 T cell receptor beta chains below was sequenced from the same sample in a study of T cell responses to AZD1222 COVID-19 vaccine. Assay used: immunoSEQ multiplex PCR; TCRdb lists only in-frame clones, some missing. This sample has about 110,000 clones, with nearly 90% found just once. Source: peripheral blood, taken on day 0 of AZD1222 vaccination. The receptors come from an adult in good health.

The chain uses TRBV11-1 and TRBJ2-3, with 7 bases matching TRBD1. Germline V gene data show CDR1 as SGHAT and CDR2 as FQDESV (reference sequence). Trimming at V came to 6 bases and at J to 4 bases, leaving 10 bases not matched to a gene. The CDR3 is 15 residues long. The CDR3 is CASSNRGPSADTQYF. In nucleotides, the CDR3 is TGTGCCAGCAGTAACAGGGGCCCGTCAGCAGATACGCAGTATTTT.

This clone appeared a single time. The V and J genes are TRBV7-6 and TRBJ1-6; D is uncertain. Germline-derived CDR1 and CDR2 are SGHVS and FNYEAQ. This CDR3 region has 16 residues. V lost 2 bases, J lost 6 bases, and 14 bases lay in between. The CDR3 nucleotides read TGTGCCAGCAGCTTATTCGGGCAGTCTGCTAATTCACCCCTCCACTTT. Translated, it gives CASSLFGQSANSPLHF.

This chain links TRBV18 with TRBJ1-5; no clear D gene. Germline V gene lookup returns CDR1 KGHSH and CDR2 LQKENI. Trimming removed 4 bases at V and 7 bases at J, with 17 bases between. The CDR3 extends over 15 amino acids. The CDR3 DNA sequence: TGTGCCAGCTCACGCTCGGCGTCGTTCGGACAGCCCCAGCATTTT. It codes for CASSRSASFGQPQHF.

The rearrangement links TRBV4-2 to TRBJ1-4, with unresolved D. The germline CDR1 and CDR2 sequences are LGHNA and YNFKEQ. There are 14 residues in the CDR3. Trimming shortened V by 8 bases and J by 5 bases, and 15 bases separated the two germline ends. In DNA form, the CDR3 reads TGTGCCAGCTCGCGGGCACAGCTGAATGAAAAACTGTTTTTT. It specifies CASSRAQLNEKLFF.

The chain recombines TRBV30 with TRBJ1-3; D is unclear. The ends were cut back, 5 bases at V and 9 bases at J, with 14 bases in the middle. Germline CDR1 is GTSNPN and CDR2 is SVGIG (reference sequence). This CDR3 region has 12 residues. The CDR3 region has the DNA TGTGCCTGGGGGAGGTCCGAAAGCACCATATATTTT. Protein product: CAWGRSESTIYF.

The CDR3 nucleotides are TGTGCCACCCAGGAGGGGGGTGACTATGGCTACACCTTC. Translating gives CATQEGGDYGYTF. The genes are TRBV5-4 and TRBJ1-2; a weak D match, TRBD1 (6 bases). Trimming pared 9 bases from V and 3 bases from J, leaving 15 bases between. The CDR3 extends over 13 amino acids. CDR1 SGHNT and CDR2 YYREEE come from the germline V gene (reference sequence).

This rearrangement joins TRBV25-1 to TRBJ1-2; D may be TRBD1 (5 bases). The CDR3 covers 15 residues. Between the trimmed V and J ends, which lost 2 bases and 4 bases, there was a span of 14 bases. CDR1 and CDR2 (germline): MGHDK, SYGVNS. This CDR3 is CASSEQGWRGYGYTF. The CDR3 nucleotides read TGTGCCAGCAGTGAACAGGGTTGGAGGGGCTATGGCTACACCTTC.

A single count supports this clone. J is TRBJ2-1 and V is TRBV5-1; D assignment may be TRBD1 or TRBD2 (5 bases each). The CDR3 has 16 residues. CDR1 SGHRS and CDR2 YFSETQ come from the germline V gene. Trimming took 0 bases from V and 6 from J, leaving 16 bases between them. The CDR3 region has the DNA TGCGCCAGCAGCTTGGCCCAGGGTCATGGGGGCAATGAGCAGTTCTTC. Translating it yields CASSLAQGHGGNEQFF.

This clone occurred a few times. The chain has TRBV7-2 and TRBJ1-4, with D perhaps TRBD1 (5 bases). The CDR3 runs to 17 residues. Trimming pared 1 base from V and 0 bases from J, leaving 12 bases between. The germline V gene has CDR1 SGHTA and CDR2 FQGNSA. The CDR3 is CASSLVVAGATNEKLFF. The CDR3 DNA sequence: TGTGCCAGCAGCTTAGTAGTGGCGGGGGCAACTAATGAAAAACTGTTTTTT.

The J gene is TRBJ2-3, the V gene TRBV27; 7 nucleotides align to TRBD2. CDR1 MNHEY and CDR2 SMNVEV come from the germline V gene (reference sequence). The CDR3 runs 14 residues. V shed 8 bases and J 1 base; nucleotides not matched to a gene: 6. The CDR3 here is CASARDYRTDTQYF. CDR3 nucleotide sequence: TGTGCCAGCGCCCGGGACTATCGCACAGATACGCAGTATTTT.

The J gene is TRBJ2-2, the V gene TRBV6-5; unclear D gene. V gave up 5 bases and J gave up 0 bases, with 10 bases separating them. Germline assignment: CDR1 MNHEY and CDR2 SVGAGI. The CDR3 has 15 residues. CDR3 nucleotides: TGTGCCAGCAGTCCAGTCGGCGCGAACACCGGGGAGCTGTTTTTT. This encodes CASSPVGANTGELFF.

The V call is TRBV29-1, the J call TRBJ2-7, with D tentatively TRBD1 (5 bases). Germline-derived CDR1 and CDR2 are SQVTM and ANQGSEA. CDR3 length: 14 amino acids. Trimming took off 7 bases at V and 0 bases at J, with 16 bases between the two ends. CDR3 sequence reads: CSDPTDPSSYEQYF. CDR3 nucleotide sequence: TGCAGCGACCCGACAGATCCTAGCTCCTACGAGCAGTACTTC.

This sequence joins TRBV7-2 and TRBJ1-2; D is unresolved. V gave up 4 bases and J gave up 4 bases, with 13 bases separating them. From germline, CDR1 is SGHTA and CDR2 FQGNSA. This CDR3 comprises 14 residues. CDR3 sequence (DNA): TGTGCCAGCAGCTCCCTAGTCGGTACCTATGGCTACACCTTC. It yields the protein CASSSLVGTYGYTF.

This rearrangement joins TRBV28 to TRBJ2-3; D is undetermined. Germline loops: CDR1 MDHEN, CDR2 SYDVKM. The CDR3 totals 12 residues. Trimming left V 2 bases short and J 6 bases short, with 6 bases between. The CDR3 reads CASSLSTDTQYF. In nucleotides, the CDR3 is TGTGCCAGCAGTTTAAGTACGGATACGCAGTATTTT.

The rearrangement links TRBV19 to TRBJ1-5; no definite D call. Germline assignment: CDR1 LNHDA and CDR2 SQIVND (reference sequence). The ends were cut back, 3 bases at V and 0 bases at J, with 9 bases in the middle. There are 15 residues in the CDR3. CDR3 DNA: TGTGCCAGTAGTATGGGTCGGAATAGCAATCAGCCCCAGCATTTT. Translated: CASSMGRNSNQPQHF. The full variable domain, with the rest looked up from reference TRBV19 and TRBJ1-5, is DGGITQSPKYLFRKEGQNVTLSCEQNLNHDAMYWYRQDPGQGLRLIYYSQIVNDFQKGDIAEGYSVSREKKESFPLTVTSAQKNPTAFYLCASSMGRNSNQPQHFGDGTRLSIL.

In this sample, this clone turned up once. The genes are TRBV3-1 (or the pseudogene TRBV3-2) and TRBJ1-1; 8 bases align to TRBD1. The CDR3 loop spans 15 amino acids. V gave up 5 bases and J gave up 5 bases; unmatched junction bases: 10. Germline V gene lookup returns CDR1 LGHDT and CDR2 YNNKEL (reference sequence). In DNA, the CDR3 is TGTGCCAGCAGCGAAACAGACAGGGGTGGGACTGAAGCTTTCTTT. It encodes CASSETDRGGTEAFF.

The CDR3, as DNA: TGCGCCAGCAGAACGGAGCCAACTAATGAAAAACTGTTTTTT. This translates into CASRTEPTNEKLFF. The chain links TRBV5-1 to TRBJ1-4; D is unclear. Trimming took off 5 bases at V and 0 bases at J, with 8 bases between the two ends. Germline CDR1 is SGHRS and CDR2 is YFSETQ. This CDR3 contains 14 residues.

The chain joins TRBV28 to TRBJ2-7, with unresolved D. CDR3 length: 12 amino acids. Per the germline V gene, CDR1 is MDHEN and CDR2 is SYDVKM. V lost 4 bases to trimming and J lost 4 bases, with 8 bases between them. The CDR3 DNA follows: TGTGCCAGCAGTTCACTAATTTACGAGCAGTACTTC. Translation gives CASSSLIYEQYF.